This T cell receptor (beta chain) was sequenced during a study of T cells in localized non-small cell lung cancer. Study-wide results and limits: Clonality of T cells reached its maximum in uninvolved adjacent lung, surpassing tumor. Sequencing, confined to only one tumor region, leaves heterogeneity possible. Of the top 100 tumor clones, median approximately 50 were in adjacent lung, approximately 28 among its top 100. The study linked higher blood T cell density to longer overall survival.

Sequencing used immunoSEQ multiplex PCR; TCRdb keeps in-frame clones, though not all of them. The sample consists of approximately 89,000 clones, 80% of them appearing once. Concerning this clone itself: The antigen is undetermined.

CDR3 length equals 14 residues. Germline V gene data show CDR1 as SGDLS and CDR2 as YYNGEE. V gave up 1 base and J gave up 6 bases; unmatched junction bases: 5. Sample: PBMCs, taken before any cancer treatment. The V gene is TRBV9, the J gene TRBJ2-3; 7 nucleotides align to TRBD2. The TCR comes from a man aged 35-75 years with stage II squamous cell lung carcinoma. The CDR3 protein is CASSVMQGGDTQYF. CDR3 nucleotide sequence: TGTGCCAGCAGCGTAATGCAGGGAGGGGATACGCAGTATTTT.